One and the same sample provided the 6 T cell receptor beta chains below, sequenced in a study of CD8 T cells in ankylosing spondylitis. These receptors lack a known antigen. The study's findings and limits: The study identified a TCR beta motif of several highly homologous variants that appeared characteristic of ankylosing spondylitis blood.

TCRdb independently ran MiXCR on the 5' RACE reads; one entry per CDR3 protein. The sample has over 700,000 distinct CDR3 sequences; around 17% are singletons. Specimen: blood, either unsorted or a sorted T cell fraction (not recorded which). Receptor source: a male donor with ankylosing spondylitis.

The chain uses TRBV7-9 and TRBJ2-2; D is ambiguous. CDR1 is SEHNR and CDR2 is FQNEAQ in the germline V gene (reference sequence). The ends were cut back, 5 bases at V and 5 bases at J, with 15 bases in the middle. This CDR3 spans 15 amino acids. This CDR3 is CASSPRPERTGELFF. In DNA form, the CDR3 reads TGTGCCAGCAGCCCCCGACCAGAAAGGACCGGGGAGCTGTTTTTT.

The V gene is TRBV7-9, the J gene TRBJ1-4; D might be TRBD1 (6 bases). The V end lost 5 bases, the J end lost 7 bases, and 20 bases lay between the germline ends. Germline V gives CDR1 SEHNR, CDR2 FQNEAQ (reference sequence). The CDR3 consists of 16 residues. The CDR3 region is CASSRTGTRRSEKLFF. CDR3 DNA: TGTGCCAGCAGCCGTACCGGGACAAGGAGGAGTGAAAAACTGTTTTTT.

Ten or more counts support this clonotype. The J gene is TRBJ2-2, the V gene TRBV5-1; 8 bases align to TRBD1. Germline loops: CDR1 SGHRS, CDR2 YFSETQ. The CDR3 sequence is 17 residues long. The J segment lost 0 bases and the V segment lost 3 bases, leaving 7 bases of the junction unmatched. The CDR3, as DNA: TGCGCCAGCAGCTCTTTGCAGGGGGCAACGAACACCGGGGAGCTGTTTTTT. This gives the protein CASSSLQGATNTGELFF.

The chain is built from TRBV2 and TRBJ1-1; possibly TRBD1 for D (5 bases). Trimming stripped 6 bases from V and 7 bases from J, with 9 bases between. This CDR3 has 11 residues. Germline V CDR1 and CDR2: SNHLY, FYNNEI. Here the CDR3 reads CASSPRGEAFF. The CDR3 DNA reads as TGTGCCAGCAGCCCTAGGGGTGAAGCTTTCTTT.

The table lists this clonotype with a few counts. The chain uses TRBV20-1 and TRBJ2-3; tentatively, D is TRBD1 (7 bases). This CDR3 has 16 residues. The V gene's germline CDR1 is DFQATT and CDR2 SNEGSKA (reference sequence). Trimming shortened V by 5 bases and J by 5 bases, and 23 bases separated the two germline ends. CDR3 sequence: CSAFRQGLAAGDTQYF. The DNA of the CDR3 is TGCAGTGCTTTCCGACAGGGTCTGGCAGCGGGAGATACGCAGTATTTT.

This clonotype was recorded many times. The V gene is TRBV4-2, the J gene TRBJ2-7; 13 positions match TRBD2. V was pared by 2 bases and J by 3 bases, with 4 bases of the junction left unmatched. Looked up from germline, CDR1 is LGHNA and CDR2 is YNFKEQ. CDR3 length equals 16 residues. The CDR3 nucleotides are TGTGCCAGCAGCCAAATGGGACTAGCGGGACTCTACGAGCAGTACTTC. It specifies CASSQMGLAGLYEQYF.